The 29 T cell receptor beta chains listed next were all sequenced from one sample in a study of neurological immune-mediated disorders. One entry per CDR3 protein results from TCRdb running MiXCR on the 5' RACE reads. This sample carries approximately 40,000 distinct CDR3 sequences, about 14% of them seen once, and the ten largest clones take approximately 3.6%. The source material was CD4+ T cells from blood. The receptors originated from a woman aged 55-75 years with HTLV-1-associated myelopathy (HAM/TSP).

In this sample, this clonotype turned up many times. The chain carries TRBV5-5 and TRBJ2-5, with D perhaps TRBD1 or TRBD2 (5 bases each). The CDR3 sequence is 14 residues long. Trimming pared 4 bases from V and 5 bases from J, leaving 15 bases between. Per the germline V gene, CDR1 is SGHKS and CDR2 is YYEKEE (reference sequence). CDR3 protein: CASSPRQGRETQYF. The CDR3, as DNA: TGTGCCAGCAGCCCCCGGCAGGGACGGGAGACCCAGTACTTC.

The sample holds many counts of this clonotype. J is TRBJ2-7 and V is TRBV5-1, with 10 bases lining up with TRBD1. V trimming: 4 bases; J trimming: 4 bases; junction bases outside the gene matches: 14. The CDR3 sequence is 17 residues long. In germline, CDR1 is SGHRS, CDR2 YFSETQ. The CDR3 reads CASSLRQGARSGYEQYF. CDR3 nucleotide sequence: TGCGCCAGCAGCCTGCGACAGGGGGCCAGGTCGGGTTACGAGCAGTACTTC.

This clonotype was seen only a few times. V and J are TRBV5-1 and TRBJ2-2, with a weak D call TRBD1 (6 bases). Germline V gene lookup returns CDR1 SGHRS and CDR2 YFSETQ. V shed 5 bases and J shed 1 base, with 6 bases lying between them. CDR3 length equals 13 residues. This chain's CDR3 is CASRGQNTGELFF. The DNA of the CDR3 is TGCGCCAGCAGGGGACAGAACACCGGGGAGCTGTTTTTT.

The CDR3 sequence: CSAREGGLAKNIQYF. CDR3 nucleotides: TGCAGTGCTAGAGAGGGTGGTTTAGCCAAAAACATTCAGTACTTC. The chain uses TRBV20-1 and TRBJ2-4; D is ambiguous. CDR1 and CDR2 from the germline V gene are DFQATT and SNEGSKA (reference sequence). V was clipped by 0 bases and J by 0 bases, with 9 bases between them. The CDR3 is 15 amino acids.

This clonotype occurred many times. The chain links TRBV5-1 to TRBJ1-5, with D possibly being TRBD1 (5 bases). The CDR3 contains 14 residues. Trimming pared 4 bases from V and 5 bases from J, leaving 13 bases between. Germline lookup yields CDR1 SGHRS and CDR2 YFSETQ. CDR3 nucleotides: TGCGCCAGCAGCCGGGGGGGGTTGGATCAGCCCCAGCATTTT. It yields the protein CASSRGGLDQPQHF.

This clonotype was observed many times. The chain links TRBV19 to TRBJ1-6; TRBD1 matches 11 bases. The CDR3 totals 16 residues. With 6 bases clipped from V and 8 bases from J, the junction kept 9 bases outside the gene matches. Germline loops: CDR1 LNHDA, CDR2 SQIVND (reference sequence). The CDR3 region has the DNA TGTGCCAGTAGCATCAGGACAGGGGGCGCGGATTCACCCCTCCACTTT. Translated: CASSIRTGGADSPLHF.

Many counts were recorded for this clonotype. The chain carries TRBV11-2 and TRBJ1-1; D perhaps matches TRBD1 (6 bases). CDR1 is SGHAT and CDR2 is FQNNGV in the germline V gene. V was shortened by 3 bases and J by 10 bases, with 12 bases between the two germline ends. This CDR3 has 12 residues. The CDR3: CASSLSTGRAFF. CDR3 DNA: TGTGCCAGCAGCTTGTCTACAGGGAGAGCTTTCTTT.

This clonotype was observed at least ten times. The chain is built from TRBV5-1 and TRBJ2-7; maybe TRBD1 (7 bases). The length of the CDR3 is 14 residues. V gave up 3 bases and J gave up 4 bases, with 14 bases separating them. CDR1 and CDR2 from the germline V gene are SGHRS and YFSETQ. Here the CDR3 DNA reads TGCGCCAGCAGCTCGGAGGGACAGCGGTACGAGCAGTACTTC. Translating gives CASSSEGQRYEQYF. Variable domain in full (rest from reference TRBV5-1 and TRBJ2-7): KAGVTQTPRYLIKTRGQQVTLSCSPISGHRSVSWYQQTPGQGLQFLFEYFSETQRNKGNFPGRFSGRQFSNSRSEMNVSTLELGDSALYLCASSSEGQRYEQYFGPGTRLTVT.

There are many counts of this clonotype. In DNA, the CDR3 is TGTGCCAGCAGTTTATTCATAGACCAAGAGACCCAGTACTTC. Its translation is CASSLFIDQETQYF. V gene TRBV12-3 or TRBV12-4 combines with J gene TRBJ2-5; no definite D call. The CDR3 covers 14 residues. Trimming shortened V by 2 bases and J by 0 bases, and 7 bases separated the two germline ends.

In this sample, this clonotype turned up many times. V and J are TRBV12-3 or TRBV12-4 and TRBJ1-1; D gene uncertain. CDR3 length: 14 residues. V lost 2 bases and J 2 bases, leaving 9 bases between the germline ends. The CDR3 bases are TGTGCCAGCAGTTTAACCGGGGTAAACACTGAAGCTTTCTTT. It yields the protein CASSLTGVNTEAFF.

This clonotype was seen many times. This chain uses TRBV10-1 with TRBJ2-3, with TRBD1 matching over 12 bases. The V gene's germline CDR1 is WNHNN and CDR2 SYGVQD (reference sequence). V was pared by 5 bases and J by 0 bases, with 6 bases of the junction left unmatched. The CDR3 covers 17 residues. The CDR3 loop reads CASSTGQGAYSTDTQYF. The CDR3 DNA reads TGCGCCAGCAGTACGGGACAGGGGGCTTATAGCACAGATACGCAGTATTTT.

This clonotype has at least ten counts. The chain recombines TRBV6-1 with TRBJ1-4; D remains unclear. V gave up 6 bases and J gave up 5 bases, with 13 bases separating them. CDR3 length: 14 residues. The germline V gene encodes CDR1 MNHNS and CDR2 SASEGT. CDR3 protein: CASSRSWENEKLFF. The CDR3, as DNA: TGTGCCAGCAGCCGAAGTTGGGAGAATGAAAAACTGTTTTTT.

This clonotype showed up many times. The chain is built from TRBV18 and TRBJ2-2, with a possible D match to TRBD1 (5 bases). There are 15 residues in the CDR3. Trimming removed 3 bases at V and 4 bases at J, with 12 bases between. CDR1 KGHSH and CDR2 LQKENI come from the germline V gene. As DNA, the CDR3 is TGTGCCAGCTCACCTGAAACAGGAAGCACCGGGGAGCTGTTTTTT. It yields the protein CASSPETGSTGELFF.

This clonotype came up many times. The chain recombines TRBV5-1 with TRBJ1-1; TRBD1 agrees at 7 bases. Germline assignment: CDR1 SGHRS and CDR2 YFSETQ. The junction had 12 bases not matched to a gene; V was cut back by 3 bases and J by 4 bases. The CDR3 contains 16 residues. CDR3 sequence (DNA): TGCGCCAGCAGCTGGACTCCTACAGGGGCCGCCACTGAAGCTTTCTTT. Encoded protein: CASSWTPTGAATEAFF.

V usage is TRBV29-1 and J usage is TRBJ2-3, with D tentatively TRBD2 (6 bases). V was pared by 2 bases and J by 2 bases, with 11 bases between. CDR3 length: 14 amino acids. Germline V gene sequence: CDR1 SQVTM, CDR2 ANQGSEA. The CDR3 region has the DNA TGCAGCGTTGAAAGGGGACTTTCCACAGATACGCAGTATTTT. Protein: CSVERGLSTDTQYF.

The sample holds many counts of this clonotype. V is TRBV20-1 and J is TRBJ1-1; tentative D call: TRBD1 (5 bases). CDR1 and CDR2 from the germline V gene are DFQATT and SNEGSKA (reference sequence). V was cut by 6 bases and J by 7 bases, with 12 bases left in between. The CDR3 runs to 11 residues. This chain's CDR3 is CSASKGIEAFF. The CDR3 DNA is TGCAGTGCCTCGAAGGGGATTGAAGCTTTCTTT.

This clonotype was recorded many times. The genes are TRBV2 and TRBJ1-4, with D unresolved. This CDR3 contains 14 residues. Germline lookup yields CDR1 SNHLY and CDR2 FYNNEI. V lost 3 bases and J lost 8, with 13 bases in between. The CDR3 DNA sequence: TGTGCCAGCAGTGATAGGCGCCTTTCGGAAAAACTGTTTTTT. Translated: CASSDRRLSEKLFF.

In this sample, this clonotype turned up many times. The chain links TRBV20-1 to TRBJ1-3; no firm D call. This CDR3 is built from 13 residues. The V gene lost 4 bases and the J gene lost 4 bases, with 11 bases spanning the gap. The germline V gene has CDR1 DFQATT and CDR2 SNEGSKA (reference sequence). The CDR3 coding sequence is TGCAGTGCTAAGACTGGGGTAGGAAACACCATATATTTT. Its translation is CSAKTGVGNTIYF.

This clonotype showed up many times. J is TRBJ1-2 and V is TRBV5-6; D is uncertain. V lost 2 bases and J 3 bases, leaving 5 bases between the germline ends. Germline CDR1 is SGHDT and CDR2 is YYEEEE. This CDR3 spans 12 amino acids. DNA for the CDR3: TGTGCCAGCAGCTTATGGGACTATGGCTACACCTTC. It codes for CASSLWDYGYTF.

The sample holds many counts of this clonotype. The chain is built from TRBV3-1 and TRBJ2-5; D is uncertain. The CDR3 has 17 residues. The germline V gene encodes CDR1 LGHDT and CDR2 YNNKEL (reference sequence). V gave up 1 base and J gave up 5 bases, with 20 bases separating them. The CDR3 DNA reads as TGTGCCAGCAGCCAAGGATTGAGGCGTGGGCCGTATGAGACCCAGTACTTC. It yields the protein CASSQGLRRGPYETQYF.

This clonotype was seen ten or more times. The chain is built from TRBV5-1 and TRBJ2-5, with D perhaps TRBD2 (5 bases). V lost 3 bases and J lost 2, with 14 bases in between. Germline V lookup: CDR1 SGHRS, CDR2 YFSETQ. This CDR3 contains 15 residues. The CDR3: CASSSWRQLQETQYF. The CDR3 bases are TGCGCCAGCAGCTCCTGGAGGCAATTACAAGAGACCCAGTACTTC.

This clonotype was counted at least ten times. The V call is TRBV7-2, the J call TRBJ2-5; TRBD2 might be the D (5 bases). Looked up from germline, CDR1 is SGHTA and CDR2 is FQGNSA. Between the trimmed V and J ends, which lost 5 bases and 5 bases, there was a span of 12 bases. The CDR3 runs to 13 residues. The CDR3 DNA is TGTGCCAGCAGCCGGGGAGTGCAGGAGACCCAGTACTTC. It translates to CASSRGVQETQYF.

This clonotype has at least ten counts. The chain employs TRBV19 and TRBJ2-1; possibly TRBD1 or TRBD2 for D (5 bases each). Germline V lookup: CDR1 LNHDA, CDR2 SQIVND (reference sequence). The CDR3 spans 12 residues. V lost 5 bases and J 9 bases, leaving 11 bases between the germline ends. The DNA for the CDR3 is TGTGCCAGTAGTCAAGCGAGGGGTGAGCAGTTCTTC. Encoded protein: CASSQARGEQFF.

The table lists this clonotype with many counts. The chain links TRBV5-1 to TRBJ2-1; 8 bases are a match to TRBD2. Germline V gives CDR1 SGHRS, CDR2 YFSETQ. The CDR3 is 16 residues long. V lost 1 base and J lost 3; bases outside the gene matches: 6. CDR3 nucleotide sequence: TGCGCCAGCAGCTTGTTTTTTAGCGGGGACTACAATGAGCAGTTCTTC. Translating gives CASSLFFSGDYNEQFF.

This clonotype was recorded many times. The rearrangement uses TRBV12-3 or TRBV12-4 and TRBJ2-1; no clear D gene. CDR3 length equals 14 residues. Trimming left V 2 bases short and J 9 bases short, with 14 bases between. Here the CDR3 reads CASSLTPQSAEQFF. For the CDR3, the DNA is TGTGCCAGCAGTTTAACCCCCCAGAGCGCTGAGCAGTTCTTC.

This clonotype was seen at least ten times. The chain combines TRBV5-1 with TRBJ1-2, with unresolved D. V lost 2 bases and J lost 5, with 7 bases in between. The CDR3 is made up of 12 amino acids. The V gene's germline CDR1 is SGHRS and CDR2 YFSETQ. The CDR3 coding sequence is TGCGCCAGCAGCTTCCGGCGTTATGGCTACACCTTC. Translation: CASSFRRYGYTF.

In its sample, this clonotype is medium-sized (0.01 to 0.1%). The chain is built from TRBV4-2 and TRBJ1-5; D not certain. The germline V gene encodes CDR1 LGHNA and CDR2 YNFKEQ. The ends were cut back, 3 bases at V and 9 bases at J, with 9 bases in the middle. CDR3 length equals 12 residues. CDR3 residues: CASSQGTGPQHF. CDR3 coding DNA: TGTGCCAGCAGCCAGGGCACCGGGCCCCAGCATTTT.

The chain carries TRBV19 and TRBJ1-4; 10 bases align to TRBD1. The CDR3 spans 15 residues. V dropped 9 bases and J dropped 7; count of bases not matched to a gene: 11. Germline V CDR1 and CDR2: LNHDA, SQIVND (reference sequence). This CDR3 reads CASTRGDRGGEKLFF. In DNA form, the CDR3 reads TGTGCCAGCACCCGAGGGGACAGGGGAGGTGAAAAACTGTTTTTT.

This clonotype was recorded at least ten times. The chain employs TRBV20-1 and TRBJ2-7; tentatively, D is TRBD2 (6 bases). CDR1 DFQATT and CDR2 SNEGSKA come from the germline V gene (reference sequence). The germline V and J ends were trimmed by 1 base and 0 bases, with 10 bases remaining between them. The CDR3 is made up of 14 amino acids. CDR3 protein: CSARAGLPSYEQYF. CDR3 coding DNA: TGCAGTGCTAGAGCGGGACTTCCCTCCTACGAGCAGTACTTC.